A selection of T cell receptor beta chains follows, all from one sample in a study of blood T cell repertoires in COVID-19. TCRdb keeps only in-frame clones here, not all; method: immunoSEQ multiplex PCR. The table shows roughly 68,000 clones, with around 90% occurring only once. The sample consisted of peripheral blood. These receptors came from a woman aged 45 to 65 with COVID-19, enrolled during active disease. Both conserved end residues are part of each CDR3. The D gene is left open where the match is weak. Only part of the rows carry a size: once, few, many, or a class if the clone is expanded.

>TRBJ1-5|.|.|TRBV6-5
TGTGCCAGCAGTTACCGTGGAGGCGGCAATCAGCCCCAGCATTTT
CASSYRGGGNQPQHF
>TRBJ1-1|.|.|TRBV2
TGTGCCAGCAGTGAACCAGTCATGGAAGCTTTCTTT
CASSEPVMEAFF
>TRBJ2-1|.|.|TRBV5-4
TGTGCCAGCAGCGGTGCTAGTATCGATGAGCAGTTCTTC
CASSGASIDEQFF
>TRBJ2-7|.|TRBD2|TRBV27
TGTGCCAGCAGTTTATCGGGCGGGAGCTACAACGAGCAGTACTTC
CASSLSGGSYNEQYF
>TRBJ2-7|once|TRBD2|TRBV4-1
TGCGCCAGCAGCCACCACCGGGACCGGGGACTAGCGGGAGGAGCCGAGCAGTACTTC
CASSHHRDRGLAGGAEQYF
>TRBJ2-3|few|TRBD2|TRBV7-9
TGTGCCAGCAGCGGACCAACTAGCGGGAGGGCAGATACGCAGTATTTT
CASSGPTSGRADTQYF
>TRBJ2-7|.|.|TRBV5-5
TGTGCCAGCAGCCCGGCCCCCCCGGGTCTCGAGGACGAGCAGTACTTC
CASSPAPPGLEDEQYF
>TRBJ1-2|.|TRBD1|TRBV6-1
TGTGCCAGCAGTGAAGCTTGGGGACAGGGCTATGGCTACACCTTC
CASSEAWGQGYGYTF
>TRBJ2-5|.|TRBD1|TRBV7-9
TGTGCCAGCAGCCCCCAGGGACAGCGCCAAGAGACCCAGTACTTC
CASSPQGQRQETQYF
>TRBJ1-5|.|.|TRBV28
TGTGCCAGCAGTTTATGGGCCGGGTCAAATCAGCCCCAGCATTTT
CASSLWAGSNQPQHF
>TRBJ1-4|.|.|TRBV5-1
TGCGCCAGCAGTAACACAGTGGAACTGTTTTTT
CASSNTVELFF